A single sample is the source of the 10 T cell receptor beta chains below, sequenced in a study of cytomegalovirus exposure and HLA in healthy donors. Libraries were prepared by immunoSEQ multiplex PCR; TCRdb keeps only in-frame clonotypes and omits some of them. The sample carries approximately 100,000 clones, approximately 95% recorded once. The material sequenced was PBMCs. The receptors here all came from a young woman in good health and CMV-seropositive.

Written as DNA, the CDR3 is TGTGCCAGCAGTGGGACGGGACCTGGGGGACAGGACCCCTATGGCTACACCTTC. Translation gives CASSGTGPGGQDPYGYTF. The gene calls are TRBV28 and TRBJ1-2; the match to TRBD1 covers 8 bases. V was pared by 5 bases and J by 4 bases, with 18 bases of the junction left unmatched. The CDR3 length is 18 residues. Germline lookup yields CDR1 MDHEN and CDR2 SYDVKM.

This chain links TRBV28 with TRBJ2-3, with TRBD1 as a possible D gene (6 bases). The germline V and J ends were trimmed by 6 bases and 2 bases, with 12 bases remaining between them. The CDR3 runs 14 residues. Per germline, CDR1 MDHEN and CDR2 SYDVKM. The CDR3 coding sequence is TGTGCCAGCAGCACCCGGGACAACACAGATACGCAGTATTTT. Protein product: CASSTRDNTDTQYF. The entire variable domain, with the rest obtained from reference TRBV28 and TRBJ2-3, is as follows: DVKVTQSSRYLVKRTGEKVFLECVQDMDHENMFWYRQDPGLGLRLIYFSYDVKMKEKGDIPEGYSVSREKKERFSLILESASTNQTSMYLCASSTRDNTDTQYFGPGTRLTVL.

Notes on this clone: One junction end does not reproduce the germline sequence, and a read error may be involved. The J gene is TRBJ2-1, the V gene TRBV29-1, with D maybe TRBD1 (7 bases). The germline V gene has CDR1 SQVTM and CDR2 ANQGSEA. The CDR3 is made up of 15 amino acids. The CDR3 reads CSVEAGGYSYNEQFF. CDR3 nucleotide sequence: TGCAGCGTGGAAGCAGGGGGGTATAGCTACAATGAGCAGTTCTTC.

CDR3 loop: CASSKRRPAGYTF. CDR3 in DNA: TGTGCCAGCAGCAAAAGGAGACCGGCTGGCTACACCTTC. The chain combines TRBV21-1 with TRBJ1-2. TRBV21-1 is reported as a pseudogene. CDR3 size: 13 residues.

The V gene is TRBV6-1, the J gene TRBJ2-7, with 7 nucleotides matching TRBD1. After removal of 4 bases from V and 2 bases from J, the junction contained 11 bases not matched to a gene. This CDR3 comprises 16 residues. Germline V gene data show CDR1 as MNHNS and CDR2 as SASEGT. CDR3 in amino acids: CASSGQGQHHPYEQYF. The CDR3 DNA is TGTGCCAGCAGTGGCCAGGGACAGCATCACCCCTACGAGCAGTACTTC.

CDR3 loop: CASSYSTSGRFNEQFF. The CDR3 coding sequence is TGTGCCAGCAGTTACTCGACGAGCGGGAGATTTAATGAGCAGTTCTTC. The rearrangement uses TRBV6-5 and TRBJ2-1; 8 nucleotides agree with TRBD2. The CDR3 has 16 amino acids. V was pared by 0 bases and J by 7 bases, with 8 bases of the junction left unmatched. CDR1 and CDR2 (germline): MNHEY, SVGAGI.

The genes are TRBV5-1 and TRBJ1-2; TRBD1 matches 8 bases. Germline CDR1 SGHRS, CDR2 YFSETQ. This CDR3 is built from 15 residues. Unmatched junction bases numbered 9, after V lost 4 bases and J lost 4 bases. CDR3 loop: CASSRGQGAPYGYTF. The CDR3, as DNA: TGCGCCAGCAGCAGGGGGCAGGGGGCACCCTATGGCTACACCTTC. Full variable domain (outside the CDR3, taken from reference TRBV5-1 and TRBJ1-2): KAGVTQTPRYLIKTRGQQVTLSCSPISGHRSVSWYQQTPGQGLQFLFEYFSETQRNKGNFPGRFSGRQFSNSRSEMNVSTLELGDSALYLCASSRGQGAPYGYTFGSGTRLTVV.

The CDR3 reads CAISEQGAEKGEQYF. Here the CDR3 DNA reads TGTGCCATCAGTGAACAGGGGGCGGAAAAGGGGGAGCAGTACTTC. This chain joins TRBV10-3 and TRBJ2-7; 9 bases are shared with TRBD1. The CDR3 sequence is 15 residues long. Germline CDR1 ENHRY, CDR2 SYGVKD. After removal of 3 bases from V and 7 bases from J, the junction contained 10 bases not matched to a gene.

This chain joins TRBV5-5 and TRBJ2-3; maybe TRBD2 (6 bases). Germline V gene sequence: CDR1 SGHKS, CDR2 YYEKEE (reference sequence). The CDR3 is 16 residues long. V was clipped by 2 bases and J by 1 base, with 14 bases between them. Here the CDR3 DNA reads TGTGCCAGCAGCTTTGGGGTTAGCGGACGCACAGATACGCAGTATTTT. This translates into CASSFGVSGRTDTQYF. Full variable domain (missing parts from reference TRBV5-5 and TRBJ2-3): DAGVTQSPTHLIKTRGQQVTLRCSPISGHKSVSWYQQVLGQGPQFIFQYYEKEERGRGNFPDRFSARQFPNYSSELNVNALLLGDSALYLCASSFGVSGRTDTQYFGPGTRLTVL.

The chain carries TRBV28 and TRBJ2-3; 13 nucleotides align to TRBD2. CDR1 MDHEN and CDR2 SYDVKM come from the germline V gene. Trimming took 8 bases from V and 3 from J; bases not matched to a gene: 11. This CDR3 region has 17 residues. CDR3 loop: CASLPLGTSGMTDTQYF. The CDR3 region has the DNA TGTGCCAGCTTACCCCTAGGGACTAGCGGGATGACAGATACGCAGTATTTT.